Shown below are 16 T cell receptor beta chains from a single sample sequenced in a study of blood T cell repertoires in COVID-19. Sequenced by immunoSEQ multiplex PCR; TCRdb stores in-frame clones only, minus some. The sample carries approximately 240,000 clones, roughly four fifths recorded once. The source material was peripheral blood. The receptors shown here come from a man between 45 and 60 years old with acute or convalescent COVID-19.

This chain joins TRBV12-5 and TRBJ1-2; perhaps TRBD1 as D (6 bases). Trimming pared 0 bases from V and 0 bases from J, leaving 11 bases between. The CDR3 runs 16 residues. Germline lookup yields CDR1 LGHNT and CDR2 FRNRAP. The CDR3 protein is CASGLVQGLTNYGYTF. In nucleotides, the CDR3 is TGTGCTAGTGGTTTGGTACAGGGCCTTACTAACTATGGCTACACCTTC.

The chain carries TRBV10-2 and TRBJ2-5; 10 bases match TRBD2. This CDR3 is 15 amino acids long. The germline V gene encodes CDR1 WSHSY and CDR2 SAAADI. J was trimmed by 1 base and V by 6 bases; bases with no gene match: 5. The CDR3 reads CASRGSGRAQETQYF. CDR3 nucleotide sequence: TGCGCCAGCAGGGGGAGCGGGAGGGCCCAAGAGACCCAGTACTTC.

The chain joins TRBV9 to TRBJ1-6; D perhaps matches TRBD1 (5 bases). V shed 3 bases and J shed 10 bases, with 17 bases lying between them. The CDR3 has 15 amino acids. Germline V lookup: CDR1 SGDLS, CDR2 YYNGEE. DNA for the CDR3: TGTGCCAGCAGCGAGCGAGGAGCCCCAGGGTCACCCCTCCACTTT. Its translation is CASSERGAPGSPLHF.

In its sample, this clone was seen once. V is TRBV19 and J is TRBJ1-5; a weak D match, TRBD1 (6 bases). The CDR3 is 13 residues long. In germline, CDR1 is LNHDA, CDR2 SQIVND (reference sequence). V lost 10 bases, J lost 0 bases, and 10 bases lay in between. CDR3 loop: CATQGYSNQPQHF. Written as DNA, the CDR3 is TGTGCCACACAGGGATATAGCAATCAGCCCCAGCATTTT. The full variable domain, its missing parts supplied by reference TRBV19 and TRBJ1-5, is DGGITQSPKYLFRKEGQNVTLSCEQNLNHDAMYWYRQDPGQGLRLIYYSQIVNDFQKGDIAEGYSVSREKKESFPLTVTSAQKNPTAFYLCATQGYSNQPQHFGDGTRLSIL.

V usage is TRBV9 and J usage is TRBJ2-2, with 9 bases aligning to TRBD2. CDR1 is SGDLS and CDR2 is YYNGEE in the germline V gene. V lost 4 bases and J lost 5; bases outside the gene matches: 12. There are 17 residues in the CDR3. The CDR3 nucleotides are TGTGCCAGCAGCTACCCTAGTGCGGGGGGGATGACCGGGGAGCTGTTTTTT. It encodes CASSYPSAGGMTGELFF.

V gene TRBV27 combines with J gene TRBJ1-3; TRBD1 might be the D (6 bases). The CDR3 length is 15 residues. Between the trimmed V and J ends, which lost 7 bases and 2 bases, there was a span of 15 bases. Germline V CDR1 and CDR2: MNHEY, SMNVEV (reference sequence). CDR3: CASKGQGPPGNTIYF. DNA for the CDR3: TGTGCCAGCAAGGGCCAGGGGCCGCCTGGAAACACCATATATTTT.

This clone was counted once. This chain joins TRBV6-5 and TRBJ1-3; 8 bases align to TRBD1. Per germline, CDR1 MNHEY and CDR2 SVGAGI. The V and J ends lost 6 bases and 3 bases, in that order; junction bases with no gene match: 7. This CDR3 is 15 amino acids long. The CDR3 protein is CASSPGGLSGNTIYF. Written as DNA, the CDR3 is TGTGCCAGCAGCCCAGGGGGCCTAAGTGGAAACACCATATATTTT.

The gene calls are TRBV12-3 or TRBV12-4 and TRBJ2-7; maybe TRBD2 (6 bases). The CDR3 runs to 12 residues. V was trimmed by 6 bases and J by 3 bases, leaving 9 bases between them. The DNA of the CDR3 is TGTGCCAGCAGGGGACTGTACTACGAGCAGTACTTC. It yields the protein CASRGLYYEQYF.

Notes on this clone: Its ends do not fully match the called genes, so a read error is possible. The chain carries TRBV7-7 and TRBJ2-2; D is possibly TRBD1 (6 bases). Per germline, CDR1 SSHAT and CDR2 FNYEAQ (reference sequence). The CDR3 has 13 amino acids. CDR3 region: CASSPTGPGELFF. The CDR3, as DNA: TGTGCTAGCAGCCCAACAGGGCCCGGGGAGCTGTTTTTT.

This rearrangement joins TRBV18 to TRBJ2-5; weak D call: TRBD2 (6 bases). The CDR3 contains 14 residues. Germline V gene sequence: CDR1 KGHSH, CDR2 LQKENI. V dropped 2 bases and J dropped 3 bases, with 10 bases sitting between them. The CDR3 DNA sequence: TGTGCCAGCTCACCAACCGGGAGCAAAGAGACCCAGTACTTC. Protein: CASSPTGSKETQYF.

A note on this clone: Compared with germline, one end of the junction differs, possibly owing to a read error. V and J are TRBV7-7 and TRBJ2-5; TRBD1 matches 10 bases. The CDR3 runs to 16 residues. The germline CDR1 and CDR2 sequences are SSHAT and FNYEAQ (reference sequence). The CDR3 is CASSLGDRGPRQTQYF. The DNA for the CDR3 is TGTGCTAGCAGCTTAGGAGACAGGGGGCCAAGGCAGACCCAGTACTTC. Full variable domain (rest looked up from reference TRBV7-7 and TRBJ2-5): GAGVSQSPRYKVTKRGQDVTLRCDPISSHATLYWYQQALGQGPEFLTYFNYEAQPDKSGLPSDRFSAERPEGSISTLTIQRTEQRDSAMYRCASSLGDRGPRQTQYFGPGTRLLVL.

This clone was recorded only once. The chain joins TRBV30 to TRBJ1-3, with 8 bases that match TRBD1. Germline V CDR1 and CDR2: GTSNPN, SVGIG (reference sequence). Trimming took 5 bases from V and 7 from J; bases not matched to a gene: 10. This CDR3 spans 14 amino acids. In DNA form, the CDR3 reads TGTGCCTGGGTACGGACAGGGAAAGCCAACACCATATATTTT. It translates to CAWVRTGKANTIYF.

The rearrangement uses TRBV7-8 and TRBJ1-1; D remains ambiguous. This CDR3 is 15 amino acids long. V was cut by 0 bases and J by 0 bases, with 8 bases left in between. The germline gives CDR1 SGHVS, CDR2 FQNEAQ. The CDR3 region is CASSLAAGLNTEAFF. CDR3 bases: TGTGCCAGCAGCTTAGCGGCAGGTTTGAACACTGAAGCTTTCTTT.

The gene calls are TRBV9 and TRBJ1-1; D remains ambiguous. Trimming left V 0 bases short and J 1 base short, with 10 bases between. Germline V gene data show CDR1 as SGDLS and CDR2 as YYNGEE. The CDR3 totals 15 residues. Written as DNA, the CDR3 is TGTGCCAGCAGCGTAGTCCCGCAGCGGAACACTGAAGCTTTCTTT. Residues: CASSVVPQRNTEAFF.

The table lists this clone with a count of one. The J gene is TRBJ2-7, the V gene TRBV18; D gene uncertain. V lost 6 bases, J lost 4 bases, and 13 bases lay in between. This CDR3 has 13 residues. Germline V gene sequence: CDR1 KGHSH, CDR2 LQKENI. The CDR3 DNA reads TGTGCCAGCTCCCCCGACACGGCATACGAGCAGTACTTC. Translated: CASSPDTAYEQYF. The full variable domain, rest sourced from reference TRBV18 and TRBJ2-7, is NAGVMQNPRHLVRRRGQEARLRCSPMKGHSHVYWYRQLPEEGLKFMVYLQKENIIDESGMPKERFSAEFPKEGPSILRIQQVVRGDSAAYFCASSPDTAYEQYFGPGTRLTVT.

The chain carries TRBV7-6 and TRBJ1-1; D is uncertain. CDR3 size: 12 residues. Germline V gene lookup returns CDR1 SGHVS and CDR2 FNYEAQ. The V end was cut by 6 bases, the J end by 3 bases, with 8 bases between. CDR3 residues: CASSSSDTEAFF. CDR3 DNA sequence: TGTGCCAGCAGTTCGTCTGACACTGAAGCTTTCTTT. Variable domain in full (rest from reference TRBV7-6 and TRBJ1-1): GAGVSQSPRYKVTKRGQDVALRCDPISGHVSLYWYRQALGQGPEFLTYFNYEAQQDKSGLPNDRFSAERPEGSISTLTIQRTEQRDSAMYRCASSSSDTEAFFGQGTRLTVV.